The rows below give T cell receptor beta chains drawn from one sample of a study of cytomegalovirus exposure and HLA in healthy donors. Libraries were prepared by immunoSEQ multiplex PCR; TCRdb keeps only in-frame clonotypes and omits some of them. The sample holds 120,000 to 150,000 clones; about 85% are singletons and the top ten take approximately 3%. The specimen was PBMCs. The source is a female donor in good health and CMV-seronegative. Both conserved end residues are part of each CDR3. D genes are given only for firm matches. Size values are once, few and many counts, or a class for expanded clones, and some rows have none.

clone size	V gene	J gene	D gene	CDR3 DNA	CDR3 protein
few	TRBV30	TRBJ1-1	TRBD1	TGTGCCTGGGACAGGGACGGAACTGAAGCTTTCTTT	CAWDRDGTEAFF
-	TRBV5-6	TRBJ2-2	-	TGTGCCAGCAGCTTCGCTATCTCCTACACCGGGGAGCTGTTTTTT	CASSFAISYTGELFF
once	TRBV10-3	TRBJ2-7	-	TGTGCCATCAGCGGCAGGGGCTACGAGCAGTACTTC	CAISGRGYEQYF
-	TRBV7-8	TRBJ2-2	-	TGTGCCAGCAGCTTGCGGGGTATAAGGACCGGGGAGCTGTTTTTT	CASSLRGIRTGELFF
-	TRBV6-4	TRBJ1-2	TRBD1	TGTGCCAGCAGTGGATATAACCCGGGACAGGGGGCCTATGGCTACACCTTC	CASSGYNPGQGAYGYTF
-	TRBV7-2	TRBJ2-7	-	TGTGCCAGCAGAGTCGAGGCTGGAACCTACGAGCAGTACTTC	CASRVEAGTYEQYF
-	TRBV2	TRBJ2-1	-	TGTGCCAACTTAGGACGGGCAAAGGCGGGATTCTACAATGAGCAGTTCTTC	CANLGRAKAGFYNEQFF
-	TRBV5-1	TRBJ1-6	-	TGCGCCAGCAGCTCGGGCGGTGGGAGTGCGTCACCCCTCCACTTT	CASSSGGGSASPLHF
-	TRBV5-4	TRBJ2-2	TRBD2	TGTGCCAGCAGCCCCGGAGGGACTAGAGTCAGGGAGCTGTTTTTT	CASSPGGTRVRELFF
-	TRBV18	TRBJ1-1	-	TGTGCCAGCTCCGCAATGCAGTCTGATTCCACTGAAGCTTTCTTT	CASSAMQSDSTEAFF
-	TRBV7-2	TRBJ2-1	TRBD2	TGTGCCAGCAGCCCAAGCGGGAGGTTGCAGTTCTTC	CASSPSGRLQFF
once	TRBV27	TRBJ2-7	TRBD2	TGTGCCAGCCGCCGACTAGCGGGAGGAGTCCACGAGCAGTACTTC	CASRRLAGGVHEQYF
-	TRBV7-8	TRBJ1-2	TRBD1	TGTGCCAGCAGCGGGGGACAGACCTATGGCTACACCTTC	CASSGGQTYGYTF
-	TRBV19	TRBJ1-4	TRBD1	TGTGCCAGTAGTAAGGTTGACAGGGGACGCGAAAAACTGTTTTTT	CASSKVDRGREKLFF
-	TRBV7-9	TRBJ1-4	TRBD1	TGTGCCAGCAGCTCGGACAGGTCTTCGAAAAAACTGTTTTTT	CASSSDRSSKKLFF
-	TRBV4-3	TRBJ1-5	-	TGCGCCAGCAGCCAAGATCAGGGGACAAACCAGCCCCAGCATTTT	CASSQDQGTNQPQHF
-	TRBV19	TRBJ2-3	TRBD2	TGTGCCAGTAGTATCACTAGCGGGGATTACGGCACAGATACGCAGTATTTT	CASSITSGDYGTDTQYF
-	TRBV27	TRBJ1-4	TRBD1	TGTGCCAGCAGTTTTCGGATTGGGCGGGACAGGAGTAATGAAAAACTGTTTTTT	CASSFRIGRDRSNEKLFF
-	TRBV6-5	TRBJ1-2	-	TGTGCCAGCAGTTACGACAGACTCTATGGCTACACCTTC	CASSYDRLYGYTF
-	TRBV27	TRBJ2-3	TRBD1	TGTGCCAGCAGTTTATCAGGGACAGGGTACACAGATACGCAGTATTTT	CASSLSGTGYTDTQYF
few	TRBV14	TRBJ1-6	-	TGTGCCAGCAGCCAAGACTATTCACCCCTCCACTTT	CASSQDYSPLHF
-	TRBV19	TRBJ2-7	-	TGTGCCAGTAGTATAAGGACTGGCTACGAGCAGTACTTC	CASSIRTGYEQYF
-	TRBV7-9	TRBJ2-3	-	TGTGCCAGCAGCTTAGTGGGGGGTACAGATACGCAGTATTTT	CASSLVGGTDTQYF
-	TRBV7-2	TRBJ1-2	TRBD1	TGTGCCAGCAGCCGGGACAGCGTCTATGGCTACACCTTC	CASSRDSVYGYTF
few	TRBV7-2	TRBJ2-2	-	TGTGCCAGCAGCTTAGTCGGGGGAACCGGGGAGCTGTTTTTT	CASSLVGGTGELFF
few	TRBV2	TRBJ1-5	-	TGTGCCAGCAGTGAGGGAGGGAGGACTCAGCCCCAGCATTTT	CASSEGGRTQPQHF
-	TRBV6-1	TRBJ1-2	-	TGTGCCAGCAGCTCCGGGAGGGCTTATGGCTACACCTTC	CASSSGRAYGYTF
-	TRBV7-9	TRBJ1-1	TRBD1	TGTGCCAGCAGCGTCACAGGGGGCGTGGACACTGAAGCTTTCTTT	CASSVTGGVDTEAFF
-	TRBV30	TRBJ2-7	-	TGTGCCTTAGTAGACAGGATAAAGTACGAGCAGTACTTC	CALVDRIKYEQYF
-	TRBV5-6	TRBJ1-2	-	TGTGCCAGCAGCCTCCGGACTCTTAGGGGACTTAACTATGGCTACACCTTC	CASSLRTLRGLNYGYTF
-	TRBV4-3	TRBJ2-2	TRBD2	TGCGCCAGCTCCGTAGCGGGAGGGCGGGCCGGGGAGCTGTTTTTT	CASSVAGGRAGELFF
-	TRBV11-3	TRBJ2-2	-	TGTGCCAGCAGCTTAACCGGAGACACCGGGGAGCTGTTTTTT	CASSLTGDTGELFF